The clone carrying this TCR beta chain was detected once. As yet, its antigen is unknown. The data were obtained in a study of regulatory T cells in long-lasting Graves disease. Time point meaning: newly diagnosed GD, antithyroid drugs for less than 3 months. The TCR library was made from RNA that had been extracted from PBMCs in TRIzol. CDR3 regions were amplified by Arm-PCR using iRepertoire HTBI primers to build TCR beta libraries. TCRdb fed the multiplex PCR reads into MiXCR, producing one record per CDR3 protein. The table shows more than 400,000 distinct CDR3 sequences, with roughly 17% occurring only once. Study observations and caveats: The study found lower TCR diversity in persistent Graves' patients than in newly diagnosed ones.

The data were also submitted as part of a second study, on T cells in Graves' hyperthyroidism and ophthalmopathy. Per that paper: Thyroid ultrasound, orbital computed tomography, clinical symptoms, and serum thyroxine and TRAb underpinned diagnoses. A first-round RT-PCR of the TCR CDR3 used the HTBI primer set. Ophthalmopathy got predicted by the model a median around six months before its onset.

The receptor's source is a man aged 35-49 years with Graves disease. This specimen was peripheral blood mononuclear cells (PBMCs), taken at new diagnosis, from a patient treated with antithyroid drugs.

CDR3 DNA sequence: TGTGCCAGCAGCTCCTCAGGTCAGCCCCAGCATTTT. It is translated as CASSSSGQPQHF. The V call is TRBV12-3 or TRBV12-4, the J call TRBJ1-5; D is unclear. The V end was cut by 6 bases, the J end by 6 bases, with 9 bases between. There are 12 residues in the CDR3.